This TCR beta chain was captured in a study of blood T cell repertoires in COVID-19 (dated by TCRdb to about 2020). As for the study more broadly: Samples covering the acute and convalescent phases of COVID-19 were provided by collaborators in the United States, Italy and Spain. Samples came from the ongoing ImmuneRACE study (first 160 participants) plus 1,254 subjects from 6 global collaborators. The prospective study material was composed of cDNA or gDNA derived from T cells, B-cell-depleted T cells, or PBMCs. The repertoires were made available in a free public database intended to serve as a resource for research on the immune response to SARS-CoV-2. The dataset comprised deeply sampled blood TCRbeta repertoires from subjects exposed to, actively infected with, or recovered from COVID-19. HLA class I and class II types, where available, came from metadata supplied by the sample provider rather than from assay-based typing. A de-identified subject ID, COVID-19 status, age in years and sex were almost always included in the sample metadata. Study-wide conclusions, independent of this receptor: Clinical and demographic metadata were provided uncurated, with the amount varying by source and participant.

To note about this clone: Its recognized antigen is unknown. No much larger clonotype is one base removed from it; base qualities were not supplied.

Whole blood was collected in K2EDTA tubes by collaborating institutions according to the institutions' own protocols. Collaborator samples were shipped for TCRbeta analysis as frozen whole blood, isolated PBMCs, or DNA extracted from either sample type. The CDR3 numbers 15 residues from cysteine through phenylalanine. Here the CDR3 DNA is all that survives: 45 bases in frame from base 1. V has 3 bases trimmed and J has 4 bases trimmed; junction bases matching no gene number 6. The germline V gene (reference sequence) specifies MNHEY as CDR1 and SMNVEV as CDR2. The immunoSEQ Assay, a bias-controlled multiplex PCR, was used to amplify TCRbeta CDR3 regions from genomic DNA. Processing in the source paper ran as follows. Within the assay, amplification of reference gene primers was used to estimate how many nucleated cells each sample contained. To quantify the absolute abundance of each unique TCRbeta CDR3 rearrangement, sequence reads were collapsed and filtered. Productive Simpson clonality was computed per sample as the square root of Simpson's diversity index over productive rearrangements. TCRdb took over this immuneACCESS table, retaining in-frame rearrangements with V and J assigned. Such tables are incomplete; in checked studies, under half of the missing clones stem from an unresolved V gene, and the remainder is unexplained. V and J calls plus clone size are reproduced from that table; the DNA served to infer D and trimming. For this sample there are about 82,000 clones; more than 70% appear just once. In total, the top ten clones hold 15% to 20% of the sample.

The chain joins TRBV27 to TRBJ2-7, and 10 junctional nucleotides match TRBD1. Sequencing was done on a sample of peripheral blood. The sequence was collected from a woman aged 55-69 years with acute or convalescent COVID-19. For the CDR3, the sequence is CASSFQGQGIYEQYF. The sequenced DNA: TGTGCCAGCAGTTTCCAGGGACAGGGGATATACGAGCAGTACTTC.